The 18 T cell receptor beta chains listed next were all sequenced from one sample in a study of cytomegalovirus exposure and HLA in healthy donors. Use of 60 Vbeta and 13 Jbeta primers characterized the PCR. Some clones are missing from TCRdb's copy, which holds only in-frame ones; the method was immunoSEQ multiplex PCR. Here the sample spans around 140,000 clones, 65% to 80% being singletons. The material sequenced was PBMCs. The receptor source for this set is a woman younger than 35 in good health and CMV-seronegative.

The V gene is TRBV29-1, the J gene TRBJ1-1; no definite D call. The CDR3 contains 13 residues. CDR1 SQVTM and CDR2 ANQGSEA come from the germline V gene. V was clipped by 8 bases and J by 4 bases, with 17 bases between them. This CDR3 is CSPTRVRGTEAFF. Here the CDR3 DNA reads TGCAGCCCCACCCGGGTGCGGGGCACTGAAGCTTTCTTT.

The chain is built from TRBV30 and TRBJ1-1, with D perhaps matching TRBD1 (5 bases). V lost 1 base and J 7 bases, leaving 10 bases between the germline ends. Germline V gene lookup returns CDR1 GTSNPN and CDR2 SVGIG (reference sequence). This CDR3 comprises 12 residues. CDR3 amino acids: CAWSGGEGEAFF. In DNA form, the CDR3 reads TGTGCCTGGAGTGGGGGGGAGGGTGAAGCTTTCTTT.

This chain uses TRBV11-2 with TRBJ2-5, with 10 bases that match TRBD2. After removal of 8 bases from V and 1 base from J, the junction contained 4 bases not matched to a gene. The length of the CDR3 is 14 residues. Germline V lookup: CDR1 SGHAT, CDR2 FQNNGV. The CDR3, as DNA: TGTGCCAGCCGTATAGCGGGGGGCCAAGAGACCCAGTACTTC. Protein product: CASRIAGGQETQYF.

This clone is a singleton in its sample. V is TRBV10-1 and J is TRBJ2-1; 11 bases line up with TRBD2. Losses at the gene ends were 6 bases for V and 7 bases for J; bases not matched to a gene: 8. This CDR3 is 15 amino acids long. The V gene's germline CDR1 is WNHNN and CDR2 SYGVQD (reference sequence). The CDR3 reads CASSDTSGSRNEQFF. The CDR3, as DNA: TGCGCCAGCAGCGACACTAGCGGGAGTAGGAATGAGCAGTTCTTC.

The chain links TRBV27 to TRBJ1-5; the D is unclear. Per the germline V gene, CDR1 is MNHEY and CDR2 is SMNVEV (reference sequence). Trimming removed 5 bases at V and 2 bases at J, with 19 bases between. This CDR3 has 17 amino acids. This chain's CDR3 is CASSPDDASSGNQPQHF. In nucleotides, the CDR3 is TGTGCCAGCAGTCCTGACGATGCATCAAGCGGCAATCAGCCCCAGCATTTT.

The chain joins TRBV2 to TRBJ2-7, with D unresolved. Between the trimmed V and J ends, which lost 1 base and 4 bases, there was a span of 11 bases. Germline-derived CDR1 and CDR2 are SNHLY and FYNNEI. The CDR3 is 14 amino acids. In DNA form, the CDR3 reads TGTGCCAGCAGTGAAGGCCTATTGTTGTACGAGCAGTACTTC. Its translation is CASSEGLLLYEQYF. Combining the CDR3 with reference TRBV2 and TRBJ2-7 gives the whole variable domain EPEVTQTPSHQVTQMGQEVILRCVPISNHLYFYWYRQILGQKVEFLVSFYNNEISEKSEIFDDQFSVERPDGSNFTLKIRSTKLEDSAMYFCASSEGLLLYEQYFGPGTRLTVT.

The chain has TRBV9 and TRBJ2-7; 9 bases are a match to TRBD1. The CDR3 totals 15 residues. Germline CDR1 is SGDLS and CDR2 is YYNGEE. The ends lost 0 bases at V and 2 bases at J; junction bases unmatched: 3. CDR3 sequence: CASSVGQGGTYEQYF. For the CDR3, the DNA is TGTGCCAGCAGCGTAGGACAGGGGGGGACCTACGAGCAGTACTTC.

This chain connects TRBV5-1 to TRBJ2-1; TRBD1 matches 7 bases. Germline-derived CDR1 and CDR2 are SGHRS and YFSETQ. CDR3 length: 14 amino acids. J was trimmed by 9 bases and V by 4 bases; bases with no gene match: 10. The CDR3, as DNA: TGCGCCAGCAGCCGCCATGACAGGGCCAGTGAGCAGTTCTTC. Encoded protein: CASSRHDRASEQFF.

This sequence joins TRBV6-6 and TRBJ2-3; 7 bases line up with TRBD2. Germline V CDR1 and CDR2: MNHNY, SVGAGI (reference sequence). The junction had 8 bases not matched to a gene; V was cut back by 7 bases and J by 1 base. The CDR3 spans 15 residues. CDR3 sequence (DNA): TGTGCCAGCACCCAGGGACTATCAGGCACAGATACGCAGTATTTT. It specifies CASTQGLSGTDTQYF.

This clone showed up just once. This chain joins TRBV5-1 and TRBJ2-7; D is possibly TRBD1 (6 bases). Germline V lookup: CDR1 SGHRS, CDR2 YFSETQ. The V end was cut by 3 bases, the J end by 4 bases, with 14 bases between. The CDR3 loop spans 14 amino acids. Written as DNA, the CDR3 is TGCGCCAGCAGCTCCGGGACACAGGGTTACGAGCAGTACTTC. Translating it yields CASSSGTQGYEQYF. Full variable domain (outside the CDR3, taken from reference TRBV5-1 and TRBJ2-7): KAGVTQTPRYLIKTRGQQVTLSCSPISGHRSVSWYQQTPGQGLQFLFEYFSETQRNKGNFPGRFSGRQFSNSRSEMNVSTLELGDSALYLCASSSGTQGYEQYFGPGTRLTVT.

V gene TRBV12-5 combines with J gene TRBJ1-2; TRBD1 might be the D (5 bases). V was pared by 2 bases and J by 2 bases, with 9 bases between. The CDR3 consists of 14 residues. CDR1 LGHNT and CDR2 FRNRAP come from the germline V gene. The CDR3 nucleotides are TGTGCTAGTGGTTTGCGACAGAGAAACTATGGCTACACCTTC. Its translation is CASGLRQRNYGYTF.

V and J are TRBV6-1 and TRBJ2-4; D is possibly TRBD2 (7 bases). Germline CDR1 and CDR2: MNHNS and SASEGT. The CDR3 runs 15 residues. Trimming took off 3 bases at V and 8 bases at J, with 17 bases between the two ends. The CDR3 loop reads CASSDPRGGKDIQYF. Written as DNA, the CDR3 is TGTGCCAGCAGTGACCCCAGGGGAGGGAAGGACATTCAGTACTTC.

V and J are TRBV27 and TRBJ2-5; 8 bases agree with TRBD1. From germline, CDR1 is MNHEY and CDR2 SMNVEV (reference sequence). The J segment lost 5 bases and the V segment lost 5 bases, leaving 13 bases of the junction unmatched. The CDR3 has 16 residues. The CDR3 DNA is TGTGCCAGCAGTAAGACAGGGGCGGGAATATCGGAGACCCAGTACTTC. Translating it yields CASSKTGAGISETQYF.

A few counts support this clone. The rearrangement links TRBV19 to TRBJ2-3; D possibly corresponds to TRBD2 (6 bases). The CDR3 is 15 amino acids. From germline, CDR1 is LNHDA and CDR2 SQIVND (reference sequence). Trimming shortened V by 5 bases and J by 3 bases, and 15 bases separated the two germline ends. The CDR3 loop is CASSPRERGTDTQYF. Here the CDR3 DNA reads TGTGCCAGTAGTCCCCGGGAGAGAGGTACAGATACGCAGTATTTT. The full variable domain, completed using reference TRBV19 and TRBJ2-3, is DGGITQSPKYLFRKEGQNVTLSCEQNLNHDAMYWYRQDPGQGLRLIYYSQIVNDFQKGDIAEGYSVSREKKESFPLTVTSAQKNPTAFYLCASSPRERGTDTQYFGPGTRLTVL.

J is TRBJ1-4 and V is TRBV9, with a possible D match to TRBD1 (5 bases). The CDR3 covers 16 residues. The germline gives CDR1 SGDLS, CDR2 YYNGEE. V lost 0 bases to trimming and J lost 4 bases, with 13 bases between them. The CDR3 coding sequence is TGTGCCAGCAGCGTAGCTACCGGGGGGATTAATGAAAAACTGTTTTTT. As protein: CASSVATGGINEKLFF.

The rearrangement uses TRBV4-2 and TRBJ2-3; 8 bases are a match to TRBD2. The germline V gene encodes CDR1 LGHNA and CDR2 YNFKEQ. The CDR3 has 19 residues. V trimming: 3 bases; J trimming: 5 bases; junction bases outside the gene matches: 19. In nucleotides, the CDR3 is TGTGCCAGCAGCCATGGAATTCGGCCTGGGCGGGAGGTAAGAGATACGCAGTATTTT. This sequence encodes CASSHGIRPGREVRDTQYF.

This clone was detected only a few times. V and J are TRBV27 and TRBJ2-2; 10 bases fit TRBD2. The trim removed 5 bases at V and 0 bases at J, leaving 9 bases unmatched. Germline V CDR1 and CDR2: MNHEY, SMNVEV (reference sequence). The CDR3 consists of 18 residues. The CDR3 DNA follows: TGTGCCAGCAGTGGCCAGCGGGAGGGAGTTACGAACACCGGGGAGCTGTTTTTT. Translated, it gives CASSGQREGVTNTGELFF.

This clone was observed once. The J gene is TRBJ1-1, the V gene TRBV10-3; no firm D call. The CDR3 has 13 residues. Germline CDR1 reads ENHRY; CDR2 reads SYGVKD. V was shortened by 3 bases and J by 3 bases, with 8 bases between the two germline ends. This CDR3 reads CAISEQQDTEAFF. In nucleotides, the CDR3 is TGTGCCATCAGTGAACAGCAGGACACTGAAGCTTTCTTT.